This TCR beta chain was obtained from a study of blood T cells in healthy people across ages. Turning to the study itself: For every two T cells, template switching captured about one barcoded beta molecule. Overall study results and limits: The long-lived group displayed more naive CD4+ cells, plus higher diversity, than the aged donors did.

The authors isolated at least 6.5 million PBMCs per sample. V dropped 1 base and J dropped 0 bases, with 5 bases sitting between them. The CDR3 runs to 14 residues. Germline CDR1 is LNHNV and CDR2 is YYDKDF (reference sequence). There are many counts of this clonotype. What it binds is unknown. Using a J-beta primer mix together with a sample-barcoded 5' primer, a second PCR was run for roughly 6 to 12 cycles. One entry per CDR3 protein results from TCRdb running MiXCR on the 5' RACE reads. The sample has roughly 800,000 distinct CDR3 sequences, 58% seen once. The receptor was derived from a young man in good health. Sequencing input: blood. This rearrangement joins TRBV15 to TRBJ2-3; D is unresolved. The DNA for the CDR3 is TGTGCCACCAGCAGAGGCGCCAGCACAGATACGCAGTATTTT. It is translated as CATSRGASTDTQYF.